The present T cell receptor (beta chain) was sequenced within a study of human CD8 memory T cell subsets. A remark on this clonotype: Its antigen is as yet unknown.

Study-wide findings and caveats: Similarly high diversity was seen in stem-like memory and precursor exhausted T cells, but not in effector memory cells.

UMI-labeled 5' RACE was used, and it produced the TCR beta libraries. With the 5' RACE reads reprocessed, TCRdb shows one record per CDR3 protein and no DNA. The sample includes thousands of distinct CDR3 sequences. This CDR3 is built from 14 residues. CDR1 is DFQATT and CDR2 is SNEGSKA in the germline V gene (reference sequence). The sequencing sample was made of CD8+ T cells from PBMCs. This clonotype was obtained from a human donor in good health. The chain uses TRBV20-1 and TRBJ2-1. The CDR3: CSAKLGSSYNEQFF.